Listed below are T cell receptor beta chains from one sample, sequenced in a study of CD8 T cells in Susac syndrome. TCRdb re-analysed the immunoSEQ multiplex PCR reads in MiXCR, keeping a single row per CDR3 protein. Here the sample spans around 280,000 distinct CDR3 sequences, 92% being singletons. Sequenced input: CD4+ T cells from PBMCs. The receptors shown here come from a human donor with multiple sclerosis. CDR3s include the opening cysteine and the closing phenylalanine or tryptophan. A D gene is named only where the DNA matches it firmly. For some rows the clone size is stated as once, few or many, or as a class when expanded; others skip it.

size	V	D	J	DNA	CDR3
NA	TRBV20-1	NA	TRBJ1-5	TGCAGTGCTAGAAAGTGGAATCAGCCCCAGCATTTT	CSARKWNQPQHF
NA	TRBV12-3/TRBV12-4	NA	TRBJ1-4	TGTGCCAGCAGTCCCGATAAAGGGAGGGCGGAGGAAAAACTGTTTTTT	CASSPDKGRAEEKLFF
once	TRBV6-1	TRBD2	TRBJ2-7	TGTGCCAGCAGGGTAGCGGGAGGAGGAGGTAGCTCCTACGAGCAGTACTTC	CASRVAGGGGSSYEQYF
once	TRBV23-1	NA	TRBJ2-5	TGCGCCAGCAGTCAGTCGAACCGAGGGGAGACCCAGTACTTC	CASSQSNRGETQYF
NA	TRBV11-2	TRBD1	TRBJ2-7	TGTGCCAGCAGCTTGGGACAGGGCCCCCTCGAGCAGTACTTC	CASSLGQGPLEQYF
NA	TRBV6-2/TRBV6-3	NA	TRBJ1-2	TGTGCCAGCAGTTACTCGACCGGCTATGGCTACACCTTC	CASSYSTGYGYTF
NA	TRBV2	TRBD2	TRBJ2-1	TGTGCCAGCAGTAAACTAGCGGGAGTAGGGGAGCAGTTCTTC	CASSKLAGVGEQFF
once	TRBV30	TRBD2	TRBJ2-5	TGTGCCTGGAGAACGGGGGGGGTGTGGACCCAGTACTTC	CAWRTGGVWTQYF
once	TRBV27	TRBD2	TRBJ2-7	TGTGCCAGCAGTTTACGCAGGACTAGCGGGAGCAGATACGAGCAGTACTTC	CASSLRRTSGSRYEQYF
NA	TRBV5-1	NA	TRBJ2-1	TGCGCCAGCAGCGGTCCGGAGCAGTTCTTC	CASSGPEQFF
NA	TRBV28	NA	TRBJ1-5	TGTGCCAGCAGTTTATTAGGAGAGCCCCAGCATTTT	CASSLLGEPQHF
NA	TRBV29-1	TRBD1	TRBJ2-5	TGCAGCGTCAGGGATGGACAGGCCCAAGAGACCCAGTACTTC	CSVRDGQAQETQYF
NA	TRBV5-1	NA	TRBJ2-5	TGCGCCAGCAGCTTGGCAGGGCTCGGACGTCTACAAGAGACCCAGTACTTC	CASSLAGLGRLQETQYF
NA	TRBV18	NA	TRBJ2-7	TGTGCCAGCTCACCAGGGCAGGGGAGCTCCTACGAGCAGTACTTC	CASSPGQGSSYEQYF
once	TRBV7-9	NA	TRBJ1-2	TGTGCCAGCAGCTTCACAAGGTTAGATGATGGCTACACCTTC	CASSFTRLDDGYTF
NA	TRBV5-1	TRBD1	TRBJ1-1	TGCGCCAGCAGCCCGGGACAGGCGAACACTGAAGCTTTCTTT	CASSPGQANTEAFF
NA	TRBV7-3	NA	TRBJ2-7	TGTGCCAGCAGCCCGGACAGCGAGTATGAGCAGTACTTC	CASSPDSEYEQYF
NA	TRBV19	NA	TRBJ1-1	TGTGCCAGTAGTAGATACCTGACTGAAGCTTTCTTT	CASSRYLTEAFF
NA	TRBV7-2	NA	TRBJ2-7	TGTGCCAGCAGCTTCGCCGGTGGGGGGGCTAACTACGAGCAGTACTTC	CASSFAGGGANYEQYF
NA	TRBV30	NA	TRBJ2-7	TGTGCCTGGAGTGTCCCTCTGCCGGGACCCCCTTGGGAGCAGTACTTC	CAWSVPLPGPPWEQYF
NA	TRBV7-9	TRBD1	TRBJ1-4	TGTGCCAGCAGCCATAACAGGGGTGGCGGTGAAAAACTGTTTTTT	CASSHNRGGGEKLFF
NA	TRBV5-1	NA	TRBJ1-3	TGCGCCAGCAGCATGGACGGCAGCTCTGGAAACACCATATATTTT	CASSMDGSSGNTIYF
NA	TRBV20-1	TRBD2	TRBJ2-7	TGCAGTGCTAGAGATGGGCTAGCGGGGGACTTACGAACCTACGAGCAGTACTTC	CSARDGLAGDLRTYEQYF
NA	TRBV12-3/TRBV12-4	TRBD1	TRBJ1-2	TGTGCCAGCAGTCCTACGACCTGGACAGGGAACTATGGCTACACCTTC	CASSPTTWTGNYGYTF
NA	TRBV9	NA	TRBJ2-3	TGTGCCAGCAGCGTAGGTGATAGCGAGGCATATACGCAGTATTTT	CASSVGDSEAYTQYF
NA	TRBV24-1	NA	TRBJ2-2	TGTGCCACCAGTGGCTTGGAAGGGGTCACCGGGGAGCTGTTTTTT	CATSGLEGVTGELFF
NA	TRBV5-1	NA	TRBJ1-1	TGCGCCAGCAGCTACGGAGGGAGTGCTGAAGCTTTCTTT	CASSYGGSAEAFF
NA	TRBV12-3/TRBV12-4	TRBD2	TRBJ2-1	TGTGCCAGCAGCCCGGGACTAGCGGGAGGGCCTCATAGGCTCGGCTCCTACAATGAGCAGTTCTTC	CASSPGLAGGPHRLGSYNEQFF
once	TRBV4-2	NA	TRBJ2-2	TGTGCCGGTCGACTAGGGCTGAACACCGGGGAGCTGTTTTTT	CAGRLGLNTGELFF
NA	TRBV21-1	NA	TRBJ1-5	TGTGCCAGCAGCCGTGGGGAACACGGTCGGGGGGTCAATCAGCCCCAGCATTTT	CASSRGEHGRGVNQPQHF
NA	TRBV20-1	TRBD2	TRBJ2-7	TGCAGTGCTAGCGATGCCATAGCGGGGACCTACGAGCAGTACTTC	CSASDAIAGTYEQYF
NA	TRBV6-5	NA	TRBJ2-3	TGTGCCAGCAGTCCAGGCCAGAGTTTAACAGATACGCAGTATTTT	CASSPGQSLTDTQYF
once	TRBV6-2/TRBV6-3	NA	TRBJ2-2	TGTGCCAGCAGTGCGGAAGGCGTAAACACCGGGGAGCTGTTTTTT	CASSAEGVNTGELFF
few	TRBV24-1	NA	TRBJ2-2	TGTGCCACCAGTGATTTTTCGGGGGCCGGGGAGCTGTTTTTT	CATSDFSGAGELFF
NA	TRBV20-1	TRBD2	TRBJ2-3	TGCAGTGCTATCGTCGGCGGGGGGGCGGTAGATACGCAGTATTTT	CSAIVGGGAVDTQYF
NA	TRBV11-2	NA	TRBJ2-3	TGTGCCAGCAGCCCTAAACTCAGGGACACTAGCACAGATACGCAGTATTTT	CASSPKLRDTSTDTQYF
NA	TRBV5-1	TRBD1	TRBJ2-2	TGCGCCAGCACCCCGACAGGGGCGAACACCGGGGAGCTGTTTTTT	CASTPTGANTGELFF
NA	TRBV6-1	TRBD1	TRBJ2-2	TGTGCCAGCAGCCGGGACAGAACGAACACCGGGGAGCTGTTTTTT	CASSRDRTNTGELFF
NA	TRBV20-1	NA	TRBJ2-7	TGCAGTGCTAGAGGTACCGGGCGGGCCTCCTACGAGCAGTACTTC	CSARGTGRASYEQYF
NA	TRBV5-1	NA	TRBJ2-7	TGCGCCAGCAGCTTGGACAGGTTCCTCTACGAGCAGTACTTC	CASSLDRFLYEQYF
NA	TRBV5-1	NA	TRBJ2-5	TGCGCCAGCAGCTTCGTGGCAGAAGAGACCCAGTACTTC	CASSFVAEETQYF
NA	TRBV7-9	TRBD2	TRBJ2-7	TGTGCCAGCAGTTCAATATCCCGGGGGGGCCGAGGGGAGCAGTACTTC	CASSSISRGGRGEQYF
NA	TRBV7-2	TRBD2	TRBJ2-7	TGTGCCAGCAGCGCCGGGTGGGAGGGCGAGCAGTACTTC	CASSAGWEGEQYF
NA	TRBV6-2/TRBV6-3	NA	TRBJ1-1	TGTGCCAGCAGTTACGTTTCTATGAACACTGAAGCTTTCTTT	CASSYVSMNTEAFF
NA	TRBV4-3	NA	TRBJ2-1	TGCGCCAGCAGCCAGGTGGCAGGGGTAGGCAATGAGCAGTTCTTC	CASSQVAGVGNEQFF
once	TRBV14	NA	TRBJ2-1	TGTGCCAGCAGCCAACTAACTGTAGTCCGGCCGCAGTTCTTC	CASSQLTVVRPQFF
NA	TRBV12-3/TRBV12-4	NA	TRBJ1-3	TGTGCCAGCAATTCAGGACGGATAATCTCTGGAAACACCATATATTTT	CASNSGRIISGNTIYF
NA	TRBV2	NA	TRBJ2-4	TGTGCCAGCCGCCCTAGCGAAGCCAAAAACATTCAGTACTTC	CASRPSEAKNIQYF
NA	TRBV13	NA	TRBJ2-7	TGTGCCAGCAGCTTAGGTTTCCACGAGCAGTACTTC	CASSLGFHEQYF
few	TRBV7-3	TRBD1	TRBJ2-6	TGTGCCAGCAGCCCACAGGGGGCAGCTGGGGCCAACGTCCTGACTTTC	CASSPQGAAGANVLTF
NA	TRBV14	NA	TRBJ2-3	TGTGCCAGCAGCCAAGACGTGGTTACCACAGATACGCAGTATTTT	CASSQDVVTTDTQYF
NA	TRBV18	NA	TRBJ2-6	TGTGCCAGCTCCTGGGGGCTTGGACAGACCTACTCTGGGGCCAACGTCCTGACTTTC	CASSWGLGQTYSGANVLTF
NA	TRBV18	NA	TRBJ2-1	TGTGCCAGCTCACCAGCGGGTCGCAGCTCCTACAATGAGCAGTTCTTC	CASSPAGRSSYNEQFF
once	TRBV11-1	NA	TRBJ2-2	TGTGCCAGCAGCTTATATGCCAGGGACATGGCCGGGGAGCTGTTTTTT	CASSLYARDMAGELFF
once	TRBV20-1	NA	TRBJ2-3	TGCAGTGCTAGAGGGCCGGGGAGGTTTTCTAGCACAGATACGCAGTATTTT	CSARGPGRFSSTDTQYF
NA	TRBV7-6	NA	TRBJ2-2	TGTGCCAGCAGCTTAGAAGGGGGGACGAACACCGGGGAGCTGTTTTTT	CASSLEGGTNTGELFF
NA	TRBV10-3	TRBD1	TRBJ2-3	TGTGCCATCAGTGATACGGACAGGGAGATTCGGGATACGCAGTATTTT	CAISDTDREIRDTQYF